Listed below are T cell receptor beta chains from one sample, sequenced in a study of T-cell reconstitution after alpha-beta-depleted transplantation in children. TCRdb reprocessed the PCR reads with MiXCR, giving one entry per CDR3 protein. The sample has about 600,000 distinct CDR3 sequences; 10% to 15% are singletons. The sequencing here drew on PBMCs, mostly from graft donor cells, taken 360 days after TCRalphabeta/CD19-depleted stem cell transplant. The receptors here all came from a male patient aged 10 to 17 who had a stem cell transplant for acute myeloid leukemia, so the T cells may come from the graft donor. CDR3s include the opening cysteine and the closing phenylalanine or tryptophan. Fields, in order: clone size, D gene, J gene, V gene, CDR3 DNA, CDR3 protein. A D gene is named only where the DNA matches it firmly. Where a row states a size, it is once, few, many or the class of an expanded clone; other rows omit it.

size: NA
D: NA
J: TRBJ2-7
V: TRBV28
DNA: TGTGCCAGCAGTTTAACCTCCGACTTCTACTACGAGCAGTACTTC
CDR3: CASSLTSDFYYEQYF

size: NA
D: NA
J: TRBJ1-6
V: TRBV20-1
DNA: TGCAGTGCCCAGGGGCGGGGAAATAATTCACCCCTCCACTTT
CDR3: CSAQGRGNNSPLHF

size: NA
D: NA
J: TRBJ2-7
V: TRBV10-2
DNA: TGCGCCAGCAGTCGAACAGGGTGGGGGCGGGACGAGCAGTACTTC
CDR3: CASSRTGWGRDEQYF

size: few
D: TRBD2
J: TRBJ2-1
V: TRBV6-2/TRBV6-3
DNA: TGTGCCAGCAGTTACTGGCGTTTGGCTAGCGGGGAGGGGCCCAATGAGCAGTTCTTC
CDR3: CASSYWRLASGEGPNEQFF

size: few
D: TRBD2
J: TRBJ2-5
V: TRBV3-1
DNA: TGTGCCAGCAGGCAGGGACTAGCGGCCCTGGGGCTCCAAGAGACCCAGTACTTC
CDR3: CASRQGLAALGLQETQYF

size: few
D: NA
J: TRBJ2-7
V: TRBV4-3
DNA: TGCGCCAGCAGCCAAGAAAGCCTAGGGGCCACAAGGGACGGGGAGCAGTACTTC
CDR3: CASSQESLGATRDGEQYF

size: few
D: TRBD1
J: TRBJ1-2
V: TRBV29-1
DNA: TGCAGCGAGCGAGATGACAGGGGGTTTATCTATGGCTACACCTTC
CDR3: CSERDDRGFIYGYTF

size: NA
D: NA
J: TRBJ2-3
V: TRBV12-3/TRBV12-4
DNA: TGTGCCAGCAGTGACCCGGGATACAGCACAGATACGCAGTATTTT
CDR3: CASSDPGYSTDTQYF

size: NA
D: TRBD2
J: TRBJ2-7
V: TRBV29-1
DNA: TGCAGCGTTGAAGATCGGGGGGGCCTCTCCTACGAGCAGTACTTC
CDR3: CSVEDRGGLSYEQYF

size: few
D: NA
J: TRBJ2-3
V: TRBV7-9
DNA: TGTGCCAGCAGCTGGCTAGATACGCAGTATTTT
CDR3: CASSWLDTQYF

size: NA
D: TRBD2
J: TRBJ2-3
V: TRBV7-3
DNA: TGTGCCAGCAGCGAGCGGGGACTAGCGGGAGATACGCAGTATTTT
CDR3: CASSERGLAGDTQYF

size: NA
D: NA
J: TRBJ2-7
V: TRBV7-8
DNA: TGTGCCAGCAGCCCGGCCGCTAAACTCTACGAGCAGTACTTC
CDR3: CASSPAAKLYEQYF

size: few
D: NA
J: TRBJ2-7
V: TRBV7-3
DNA: TGTGCCAGCAGCTTAAAAGGCGGGACTTTGAACGAGCAGTACTTC
CDR3: CASSLKGGTLNEQYF

size: few
D: NA
J: TRBJ2-7
V: TRBV28
DNA: TGTGCCAGCAGTTCTGTAAGCGGCGGCGACGAGCAGTACTTC
CDR3: CASSSVSGGDEQYF

size: NA
D: TRBD1
J: TRBJ2-3
V: TRBV7-2
DNA: TGTGCCAGCAGTTTCAAATCGACAGGGGTGACAGATACGCAGTATTTT
CDR3: CASSFKSTGVTDTQYF

size: NA
D: NA
J: TRBJ2-7
V: TRBV7-8
DNA: TGTGCCAGCAGCTGGACCGACGGTTACGAGCAGTACTTC
CDR3: CASSWTDGYEQYF

size: many
D: NA
J: TRBJ2-3
V: TRBV7-3
DNA: TGTGCCAGCAGCTTAATGAGCACAGATACGCAGTATTTT
CDR3: CASSLMSTDTQYF

size: NA
D: TRBD1
J: TRBJ1-2
V: TRBV12-3/TRBV12-4
DNA: TGTGCCAGCAGTCGGGGGACAGGGGTAAACTATGGCTACACCTTC
CDR3: CASSRGTGVNYGYTF

size: many
D: TRBD2
J: TRBJ2-7
V: TRBV20-1
DNA: TGCAGTGCCGAGGGGAATAGCGGGAGGTTTGGCGAGCAGTACTTC
CDR3: CSAEGNSGRFGEQYF

size: few
D: TRBD2
J: TRBJ2-2
V: TRBV12-3/TRBV12-4
DNA: TGTGCCAGCAGCCTCCGGCTAGCGGGAGGGCCTGGGCCCGGGGAGCTGTTTTTT
CDR3: CASSLRLAGGPGPGELFF